A single sample is the source of the 12 T cell receptor beta chains below, sequenced in a study of CD8+CD57+ T cells in acquired aplastic anemia. Only patients with CD8+CD57+ cell expansion on flow cytometry were chosen for sequencing. Genomic DNA was employed as the template in profiling TCR beta VDJ and CDR3. TCRdb redid the calling of the reads with MiXCR, one entry per CDR3 protein. The sample has about 120,000 distinct CDR3 sequences; 50% to 60% are singletons. Material: sorted CD4+, CD8+, or CD8+CD57+ T cells (not recorded which) from PBMCs. Receptors were obtained from a human donor with aplastic anemia.

This sequence joins TRBV11-2 and TRBJ2-5, with 9 bases aligning to TRBD2. CDR1 is SGHAT and CDR2 is FQNNGV in the germline V gene. The CDR3 runs 15 residues. The J segment lost 4 bases and the V segment lost 3 bases, leaving 6 bases of the junction unmatched. The CDR3 DNA follows: TGTGCCAGCAGCTTCATACGCGGGAGGGGAGAGACCCAGTACTTC. Translating gives CASSFIRGRGETQYF.

This clonotype has just one count. J is TRBJ2-7 and V is TRBV2, with D perhaps matching TRBD2 (6 bases). CDR1 and CDR2 from the germline V gene are SNHLY and FYNNEI. V lost 6 bases and J 4 bases, leaving 16 bases between the germline ends. The CDR3 sequence is 14 residues long. CDR3 nucleotides: TGTGCCAGCAGAGCGATACTAGCTGAGTACGAGCAGTACTTC. This translates into CASRAILAEYEQYF.

This chain connects TRBV30 to TRBJ1-6, with D possibly TRBD1 on 6 matching bases. Between the trimmed V and J ends, which lost 3 bases and 11 bases, there was a span of 14 bases. There are 13 residues in the CDR3. Germline CDR1 GTSNPN, CDR2 SVGIG (reference sequence). CDR3 in amino acids: CAWRGGHVPPLHF. CDR3 nucleotides: TGTGCCTGGAGAGGGGGGCACGTTCCACCCCTCCACTTT.

This clonotype came up many times. This rearrangement joins TRBV7-2 to TRBJ1-3; D not resolved. The CDR3 is 12 amino acids. Germline CDR1 SGHTA, CDR2 FQGNSA. V was shortened by 1 base and J by 7 bases, with 5 bases between the two germline ends. The CDR3 sequence: CASSLGGNTIYF. The CDR3 bases are TGTGCCAGCAGCTTAGGAGGGAACACCATATATTTT.

This sequence joins TRBV19 and TRBJ1-1; D ambiguous. Trimming took off 5 bases at V and 1 base at J, with 8 bases between the two ends. CDR1 is LNHDA and CDR2 is SQIVND in the germline V gene (reference sequence). The CDR3 runs 13 residues. CDR3 sequence: CASSQNGNTEAFF. The CDR3 region has the DNA TGTGCCAGTAGTCAGAATGGGAACACTGAAGCTTTCTTT.

This clonotype was detected many times. The chain carries TRBV5-1 and TRBJ2-7; 10 positions match TRBD1. The CDR3 runs to 15 residues. In germline, CDR1 is SGHRS, CDR2 YFSETQ. With V trimmed by 2 bases and J by 2 bases, 4 bases remained unmatched. CDR3 in DNA: TGCGCCAGCAGCTTTACCGGGACAGGGGCCTACGAGCAGTACTTC. Amino acid sequence: CASSFTGTGAYEQYF.

The genes are TRBV24-1 and TRBJ2-1, with 7 bases that match TRBD2. The CDR3 is 16 residues long. Germline V gene data show CDR1 as KGHDR and CDR2 as SFDVKD. V shed 4 bases and J 8 bases; nucleotides not matched to a gene: 13. The CDR3 here is CATSDPSAGERDEQFF. CDR3 sequence (DNA): TGTGCCACCAGTGACCCTAGCGCGGGAGAGCGGGATGAGCAGTTCTTC.

This clonotype was found a few times. The chain carries TRBV7-9 and TRBJ1-2, with a tentative D call TRBD1 (5 bases). Germline lookup yields CDR1 SEHNR and CDR2 FQNEAQ (reference sequence). The CDR3 contains 14 residues. Trimming removed 3 bases from V and 8 bases from J, with 16 bases in between. The CDR3 DNA is TGTGCCAGCAGCTTGGGGGGACGGTTGGAAGGCTACACCTTC. It specifies CASSLGGRLEGYTF.

CDR3 bases: TGTGCCAGCAGTGAAGAGGTGAACACTGAAGCTTTCTTT. This translates into CASSEEVNTEAFF. The chain joins TRBV2 to TRBJ1-1; D is unresolved. Per germline, CDR1 SNHLY and CDR2 FYNNEI. The ends were cut back, 1 base at V and 0 bases at J, with 3 bases in the middle. The CDR3 extends over 13 amino acids.

This clonotype was observed a handful of times. V and J are TRBV4-2 and TRBJ2-3; tentatively, D is TRBD2 (6 bases). In germline, CDR1 is LGHNA, CDR2 YNFKEQ. Trimming shortened V by 0 bases and J by 4 bases, and 17 bases separated the two germline ends. The length of the CDR3 is 17 residues. The CDR3 DNA follows: TGTGCCAGCAGCCAAGACTGGGGGGAGTCGGGGTCAGATACGCAGTATTTT. Encoded protein: CASSQDWGESGSDTQYF.

This clonotype has a count of ten or more. Written as DNA, the CDR3 is TGTGCCAGCAGCGAGCTGTCCTCCGCCGGAAACACCATATATTTT. Residues: CASSELSSAGNTIYF. The V and J genes are TRBV9 and TRBJ1-3; D is uncertain. CDR1 and CDR2 (germline): SGDLS, YYNGEE. Trimming removed 3 bases at V and 4 bases at J, with 14 bases between. The CDR3 consists of 15 residues.

The chain carries TRBV20-1 and TRBJ2-7; TRBD2 agrees at 13 bases. Losses at the gene ends were 5 bases for V and 3 bases for J; bases not matched to a gene: 1. Germline V lookup: CDR1 DFQATT, CDR2 SNEGSKA (reference sequence). The CDR3 length is 13 residues. The CDR3 DNA reads TGCAGTGCTTGGACTAGCGGGAGCTACGAGCAGTACTTC. Its protein is CSAWTSGSYEQYF.